This T cell receptor beta chain was sequenced for a study of T cells expressing NK-cell markers. Study-level information: Source material for TCR beta repertoires consisted of sorted CD3+CD56+NKG2C+, CD3+CD56+NKG2C- and CD3+CD56-NKG2C+ T cells. There were seven HCMV-seropositive donors and one seronegative donor among the eight sequenced. Findings of the study overall: These clonotypes also led the CD3+CD56-NKG2C+ fraction in a handful of donors. NKG2C+ dominant clonotype frequencies in six donors were about 1.0-7.5% of CD8+ T cells.

TCRdb reprocessed the 5' RACE reads, with one entry per CDR3 protein and no DNA. The sample's table shows about 410,000 distinct CDR3 sequences. The CDR3 length is 12 residues. As for this clonotype: Its antigen is unidentified.

The sequence was obtained from a woman in her forties or fifties in good health. The gene calls are TRBV12-3 or TRBV12-4 and TRBJ2-7. The sample taken for sequencing was blood T cells: a sorted CD56 or NKG2C T cell subset, CD4+ or CD8+ T cells, or bulk PBMC T cells (not recorded which). The CDR3 reads CASSFNSYEQYF.